The 25 T cell receptor beta chains in this list originate from one sample, sequenced in a study of blood T cell repertoires in COVID-19. TCRdb keeps only in-frame clones here, not all; method: immunoSEQ multiplex PCR. The data contain under 150,000 clones, 70% to 80% of them seen just once; the ten biggest clones take up 4.5% to 5%. Sample: peripheral blood. The receptors were sampled from a woman of 80 years or more with active or convalescent COVID-19.

The J gene is TRBJ1-6, the V gene TRBV19, with D unresolved. CDR3 length equals 15 residues. The germline CDR1 and CDR2 sequences are LNHDA and SQIVND (reference sequence). Trimming removed 3 bases from V and 7 bases from J, with 13 bases in between. The CDR3 loop reads CASSILWSINSPLHF. DNA of the CDR3: TGTGCCAGTAGTATTCTGTGGAGTATCAATTCACCCCTCCACTTT.

This clone was counted only a few times. The J gene is TRBJ1-4, the V gene TRBV30, with TRBD1 identical over 11 bases. In germline, CDR1 is GTSNPN, CDR2 SVGIG (reference sequence). The CDR3 has 15 amino acids. Trimming took 2 bases from V and 7 from J; bases not matched to a gene: 6. CDR3: CAWSLGTGGGEKLFF. The CDR3 DNA reads TGTGCCTGGAGTTTGGGGACAGGGGGAGGTGAAAAACTGTTTTTT.

This chain joins TRBV18 and TRBJ2-7, with 11 bases aligning to TRBD2. The CDR3 is 15 amino acids. Germline CDR1 and CDR2: KGHSH and LQKENI. Germline trimming cut 2 bases from V and 2 bases from J; bases unmatched to any gene: 2. For the CDR3, the DNA is TGTGCCAGCTCACCAACTAGCGGGGGTGCCTACGAGCAGTACTTC. Translating it yields CASSPTSGGAYEQYF.

This CDR3 reads CASSIRQGYAKNIQYF. The DNA for the CDR3 is TGTGCCAGTAGTATAAGGCAGGGGTATGCCAAAAACATTCAGTACTTC. The chain joins TRBV19 to TRBJ2-4; tentatively, D is TRBD1 (6 bases). CDR3 size: 16 residues. Germline CDR1 and CDR2: LNHDA and SQIVND (reference sequence). Trimming took off 2 bases at V and 1 base at J, with 12 bases between the two ends.

V and J are TRBV5-1 and TRBJ2-3; no clear D. The CDR3 runs 11 residues. Between the trimmed V and J ends, which lost 4 bases and 5 bases, there was a span of 5 bases. Germline CDR1 reads SGHRS; CDR2 reads YFSETQ. The CDR3 DNA follows: TGCGCCAGCAGCCTCCGAGATACGCAGTATTTT. This encodes CASSLRDTQYF.

V usage is TRBV28 and J usage is TRBJ1-6; tentatively, D is TRBD1 (6 bases). Trimming took 5 bases from V and 2 from J, leaving 13 bases between them. The CDR3 spans 16 residues. Germline V gene sequence: CDR1 MDHEN, CDR2 SYDVKM. The CDR3 here is CASSPPRDTYNSPLHF. In nucleotides, the CDR3 is TGTGCCAGCAGTCCACCCCGGGACACCTATAATTCACCCCTCCACTTT.

This clone has more than one count but fewer than ten. An end of the junction differs from the germline gene, which may be a read error. This sequence joins TRBV6-5 and TRBJ1-6; D perhaps matches TRBD1 (6 bases). Germline CDR1 MNHEY, CDR2 SVGAGI. The CDR3 has 15 residues. This CDR3 reads CASSRDRSFNSPLHF. In DNA form, the CDR3 reads TGTGCCAGCAGCCGCGACAGGTCCTTTAATTCACCCCTCCACTTT.

The chain links TRBV30 to TRBJ1-6, with 9 bases identical to TRBD1. J gave up 5 bases and V 0 bases, and 8 bases lay outside the gene matches. Germline assignment: CDR1 GTSNPN and CDR2 SVGIG (reference sequence). CDR3 size: 17 residues. CDR3 region: CAWSVFGDRADNSPLHF. The CDR3, as DNA: TGTGCCTGGAGTGTATTTGGGGACAGGGCAGATAATTCACCCCTCCACTTT.

This clone was found many times. The chain links TRBV7-9 to TRBJ1-4, with 7 bases matching TRBD1. The junction had 11 bases not matched to a gene; V was cut back by 4 bases and J by 3 bases. The CDR3 is made up of 17 amino acids. In germline, CDR1 is SEHNR, CDR2 FQNEAQ (reference sequence). The CDR3 coding sequence is TGTGCCAGCAGCTCCACCGTGCTACAGGGGCCTAATGAAAAACTGTTTTTT. Translating gives CASSSTVLQGPNEKLFF.

This clone was picked up a small number of times. This chain connects TRBV6-2 or TRBV6-3 to TRBJ1-5; D possibly corresponds to TRBD1 (6 bases). In germline, CDR1 is MNHEY, CDR2 SVGEGT. V dropped 2 bases and J dropped 2 bases, with 13 bases sitting between them. This CDR3 has 16 amino acids. The DNA of the CDR3 is TGTGCCAGCAGTTACCGAGGCAGGGGTGGCAATCAGCCCCAGCATTTT. Encoded protein: CASSYRGRGGNQPQHF.

V and J are TRBV30 and TRBJ1-1, with 8 bases that match TRBD1. Germline V lookup: CDR1 GTSNPN, CDR2 SVGIG (reference sequence). The CDR3 is made up of 15 amino acids. V gave up 1 base and J gave up 2 bases; unmatched junction bases: 6. The CDR3, as DNA: TGTGCCTGGAGTGAGGGGGACAGGCGAAACACTGAAGCTTTCTTT. The encoded protein is CAWSEGDRRNTEAFF. Full variable domain (remainder filled in from reference TRBV30 and TRBJ1-1): SQTIHQWPATLVQPVGSPLSLECTVEGTSNPNLYWYRQAAGRGLQLLFYSVGIGQISSEVPQNLSASRPQDRQFILSSKKLLLSDSGFYLCAWSEGDRRNTEAFFGQGTRLTVV.

The table lists this clone with a few counts. The genes are TRBV2 and TRBJ2-1, with D unclear. V lost 3 bases, J lost 4 bases, and 10 bases lay in between. The CDR3 runs 14 residues. Germline-derived CDR1 and CDR2 are SNHLY and FYNNEI. This CDR3 reads CASSDVSEYNEQFF. For the CDR3, the DNA is TGTGCCAGCAGTGATGTGAGCGAGTACAATGAGCAGTTCTTC. Drawing the rest from reference TRBV2 and TRBJ2-1, the complete variable domain is EPEVTQTPSHQVTQMGQEVILRCVPISNHLYFYWYRQILGQKVEFLVSFYNNEISEKSEIFDDQFSVERPDGSNFTLKIRSTKLEDSAMYFCASSDVSEYNEQFFGPGTRLTVL.

CDR3 protein: CASSGSGGRHNEQFF. In DNA form, the CDR3 reads TGCGCCAGCAGTGGCTCGGGGGGCCGCCACAATGAGCAGTTCTTC. The V call is TRBV4-1, the J call TRBJ2-1; TRBD2 is a possible D gene (7 bases). V was cut by 6 bases and J by 5 bases, with 17 bases left in between. Germline CDR1 is MGHRA and CDR2 is YSYEKL. CDR3 length equals 15 residues.

The chain couples TRBV11-1 to TRBJ2-1; weak D call: TRBD2 (7 bases). Trimming removed 1 base from V and 7 bases from J, with 14 bases in between. Germline CDR1 is SGHAT and CDR2 is FQDESV (reference sequence). This CDR3 comprises 15 residues. CDR3 sequence reads: CASSLVRGARNEQFF. CDR3 nucleotide sequence: TGTGCCAGCAGCTTAGTCCGGGGGGCCAGGAATGAGCAGTTCTTC.

There are a few counts of this clone. DNA of the CDR3: TGTGCCAGCAGCCTAGGACAGGGAGGCAATCAGCCCCAGCATTTT. Protein product: CASSLGQGGNQPQHF. This sequence joins TRBV28 and TRBJ1-5; TRBD1 matches at 8 bases. Trimming took 6 bases from V and 2 from J; bases not matched to a gene: 6. This CDR3 region has 15 residues. CDR1 is MDHEN and CDR2 is SYDVKM in the germline V gene.

This clone was seen a few times. The CDR3 loop is CAVAEGGVVDTQYF. The CDR3 nucleotides read TGTGCCGTCGCGGAGGGTGGGGTCGTAGATACGCAGTATTTT. The chain employs TRBV7-9 and TRBJ2-3, with D perhaps matching TRBD2 (6 bases). There are 14 residues in the CDR3. Germline CDR1 and CDR2: SEHNR and FQNEAQ (reference sequence). Trimming left V 11 bases short and J 5 bases short, with 20 bases between.

This clone was counted only a few times. The rearrangement links TRBV11-3 to TRBJ2-1; TRBD2 aligns across 8 bases. The CDR3 runs 16 residues. The junction had 9 bases not matched to a gene; V was cut back by 4 bases and J by 4 bases. From germline, CDR1 is SGHNT and CDR2 YENEEA. CDR3 loop: CASSSLAGRNYNEQFF. The DNA for the CDR3 is TGTGCCAGCAGCTCCTTAGCGGGACGAAATTACAATGAGCAGTTCTTC.

The chain is built from TRBV25-1 and TRBJ2-2, with unresolved D. This CDR3 is 15 amino acids long. CDR1 and CDR2 from the germline V gene are MGHDK and SYGVNS. The V end was cut by 5 bases, the J end by 0 bases, with 10 bases between. In DNA form, the CDR3 reads TGTGCCAGCAGTTCTTTGTCTACGAACACCGGGGAGCTGTTTTTT. It encodes CASSSLSTNTGELFF.

The chain couples TRBV21-1 to TRBJ1-5. TRBV21-1 is a pseudogene locus. The CDR3 runs to 17 residues. The chain's CDR3 is CASSKGGSLVGNQPQHF. CDR3 bases: TGTGCCAGCAGCAAAGGTGGCAGCCTAGTCGGCAATCAGCCCCAGCATTTT.

The chain uses TRBV9 and TRBJ2-7, with a tentative D call TRBD1 (6 bases). In germline, CDR1 is SGDLS, CDR2 YYNGEE. The CDR3 extends over 15 amino acids. V was trimmed by 0 bases and J by 0 bases, leaving 10 bases between them. CDR3 nucleotide sequence: TGTGCCAGCAGCGTAGCTACGGACAGCTCCTACGAGCAGTACTTC. Its translation is CASSVATDSSYEQYF.

The gene calls are TRBV5-4 and TRBJ1-2; perhaps TRBD1 as D (5 bases). The CDR3 runs 15 residues. Deletions cut 1 base from V and 2 bases from J, with 12 bases between. Germline CDR1 and CDR2: SGHNT and YYREEE (reference sequence). The CDR3 sequence: CASSLIGGVNYGYTF. CDR3 nucleotides: TGTGCCAGCAGCTTGATCGGGGGGGTGAACTATGGCTACACCTTC.

This chain uses TRBV18 with TRBJ1-4, with 7 positions matching TRBD1. The J segment lost 2 bases and the V segment lost 6 bases, leaving 18 bases of the junction unmatched. In germline, CDR1 is KGHSH, CDR2 LQKENI. The CDR3 has 19 amino acids. CDR3 DNA sequence: TGTGCCAGCTCCCTTCGGGACAGAAGCCTACGAGGCACTAATGAAAAACTGTTTTTT. Protein product: CASSLRDRSLRGTNEKLFF.

This clone appeared once. This chain uses TRBV19 with TRBJ2-3; perhaps TRBD2 as D (5 bases). The CDR3 runs 14 residues. Germline CDR1 reads LNHDA; CDR2 reads SQIVND (reference sequence). V gave up 3 bases and J gave up 6 bases, with 13 bases separating them. The CDR3: CASSISRERDTQYF. CDR3 in DNA: TGTGCCAGTAGTATTAGTAGGGAGCGGGATACGCAGTATTTT.

The chain joins TRBV11-2 to TRBJ2-7; 12 positions agree with TRBD2. The V gene end was trimmed by 5 bases and the J gene end by 1 base; junction bases not matched to a gene: 3. CDR1 is SGHAT and CDR2 is FQNNGV in the germline V gene. This CDR3 has 15 amino acids. CDR3 nucleotides: TGTGCCAGCAGCAGGACTAGCGGGGATTCCTACGAGCAGTACTTC. Translated, it gives CASSRTSGDSYEQYF.

J is TRBJ2-2 and V is TRBV7-8; possible D gene TRBD1, 6 bases. The V end was cut by 5 bases, the J end by 4 bases, with 14 bases between. CDR3 length: 15 amino acids. The germline V gene encodes CDR1 SGHVS and CDR2 FQNEAQ. This CDR3 reads CASSPQGRATGELFF. DNA for the CDR3: TGTGCCAGCAGCCCACAGGGTCGGGCCACCGGGGAGCTGTTTTTT.